A single sample gave rise to the 31 T cell receptor beta chains below, sequenced in a study of T cell responses to AZD1222 COVID-19 vaccine. This table comes from immunoSEQ multiplex PCR, and its TCRdb copy is limited to in-frame clones, with some not included. Of about 88,000 clones in the sample, under 95% were seen once. Sequencing was performed on peripheral blood, taken on day 0 of MenACWY control vaccination. These receptors all come from an adult in good health.

This clone was counted a few times. The chain carries TRBV19 and TRBJ1-5, with D possibly being TRBD1 (6 bases). CDR1 LNHDA and CDR2 SQIVND come from the germline V gene (reference sequence). V gave up 10 bases and J gave up 0 bases, with 19 bases separating them. CDR3 length: 16 amino acids. CDR3 in amino acids: CATTGARGSSNQPQHF. CDR3 sequence (DNA): TGTGCCACCACGGGGGCTCGAGGATCTAGCAATCAGCCCCAGCATTTT. Complete variable domain (other parts from reference TRBV19 and TRBJ1-5): DGGITQSPKYLFRKEGQNVTLSCEQNLNHDAMYWYRQDPGQGLRLIYYSQIVNDFQKGDIAEGYSVSREKKESFPLTVTSAQKNPTAFYLCATTGARGSSNQPQHFGDGTRLSIL.

This clone has only one observation. The chain carries TRBV27 and TRBJ2-1; TRBD1 matches 8 bases. CDR3 length: 14 residues. Per germline, CDR1 MNHEY and CDR2 SMNVEV (reference sequence). The V and J ends lost 5 bases and 6 bases, in that order; junction bases with no gene match: 6. The CDR3 region has the DNA TGTGCCAGCAGTCATAGGACAGGGCCCAATGAGCAGTTCTTC. Translation: CASSHRTGPNEQFF.

V usage is TRBV19 and J usage is TRBJ1-2; D is ambiguous. CDR3 length: 12 residues. V was pared by 4 bases and J by 3 bases, with 6 bases between. Germline V gene lookup returns CDR1 LNHDA and CDR2 SQIVND (reference sequence). The CDR3 sequence is CASSKDYYGYTF. In nucleotides, the CDR3 is TGTGCCAGTAGTAAAGATTACTATGGCTACACCTTC.

V usage is TRBV5-1 and J usage is TRBJ2-7; no clear D. The ends were cut back, 1 base at V and 3 bases at J, with 8 bases in the middle. The germline gives CDR1 SGHRS, CDR2 YFSETQ. The CDR3 runs to 13 residues. The CDR3 spells CASSLTADYEQYF. In nucleotides, the CDR3 is TGCGCCAGCAGCTTGACGGCAGACTACGAGCAGTACTTC.

The chain joins TRBV6-5 to TRBJ2-2; 7 bases are a match to TRBD1. Germline values: CDR1 MNHEY, CDR2 SVGAGI. Losses at the gene ends were 2 bases for V and 0 bases for J; bases not matched to a gene: 0. This CDR3 is 15 amino acids long. This chain's CDR3 is CASSYQGANTGELFF. For the CDR3, the DNA is TGTGCCAGCAGTTACCAGGGGGCGAACACCGGGGAGCTGTTTTTT.

The rearrangement uses TRBV7-3 and TRBJ2-3, with TRBD2 identical over 13 bases. V shed 5 bases, J shed 4 bases, and the junction held 3 bases outside the gene matches. The CDR3 length is 15 residues. CDR1 and CDR2 (germline): SGHTA, FQGTGA. CDR3 amino acids: CASSRTSGSSDTQYF. The CDR3 nucleotides read TGTGCCAGCAGCAGGACTAGCGGGAGTTCAGATACGCAGTATTTT.

This clone has more than one count but fewer than ten. V and J are TRBV28 and TRBJ1-5; D not certain. The germline V gene encodes CDR1 MDHEN and CDR2 SYDVKM. Trimming stripped 6 bases from V and 4 bases from J, with 13 bases between. The CDR3 extends over 14 amino acids. CDR3 nucleotides: TGTGCCAGCAGCCCAGTCCCCGGGAATCAGCCCCAGCATTTT. This sequence encodes CASSPVPGNQPQHF. Based on the CDR3 plus reference TRBV28 and TRBJ1-5, the full variable domain is DVKVTQSSRYLVKRTGEKVFLECVQDMDHENMFWYRQDPGLGLRLIYFSYDVKMKEKGDIPEGYSVSREKKERFSLILESASTNQTSMYLCASSPVPGNQPQHFGDGTRLSIL.

The chain links TRBV28 to TRBJ1-1, with D maybe TRBD1 (5 bases). V was shortened by 6 bases and J by 6 bases, with 14 bases between the two germline ends. The germline V gene has CDR1 MDHEN and CDR2 SYDVKM. This CDR3 is 13 amino acids long. DNA for the CDR3: TGTGCCAGCAGGGGAGGGGTATTCCCTGAAGCTTTCTTT. Protein product: CASRGGVFPEAFF.

The J gene is TRBJ1-4, the V gene TRBV9; a weak D match, TRBD1 (5 bases). V was cut by 2 bases and J by 4 bases, with 12 bases left in between. This CDR3 spans 15 amino acids. Per the germline V gene, CDR1 is SGDLS and CDR2 is YYNGEE. CDR3 in amino acids: CASSVAGSVNEKLFF. The CDR3 DNA reads TGTGCCAGCAGCGTCGCAGGGTCTGTTAATGAAAAACTGTTTTTT.

The chain has TRBV19 and TRBJ2-7, with 7 bases matching TRBD1. The V gene's germline CDR1 is LNHDA and CDR2 SQIVND (reference sequence). This CDR3 comprises 14 residues. With 4 bases clipped from V and 4 bases from J, the junction kept 7 bases outside the gene matches. CDR3 in amino acids: CASSTQGRRYEQYF. CDR3 in DNA: TGTGCCAGTAGTACACAGGGGAGAAGGTACGAGCAGTACTTC.

Worth noting for this clone: At the DNA level, this CDR3 is encoded by other sequences in the same sample as well. This rearrangement joins TRBV3-1 (or the pseudogene TRBV3-2) to TRBJ1-6; 8 bases match TRBD1. The V gene's germline CDR1 is LGHDT and CDR2 YNNKEL (reference sequence). V shed 1 base, J shed 11 bases, and the junction held 7 bases outside the gene matches. The length of the CDR3 is 15 residues. As DNA, the CDR3 is TGTGCCAGCAGCCAAGTTCGACAGGGGACACCACCCCTCCACTTT. Its protein product is CASSQVRQGTPPLHF.

V and J are TRBV28 and TRBJ1-1; D may be TRBD1 (6 bases). V was pared by 5 bases and J by 5 bases, with 12 bases between. Germline V gene sequence: CDR1 MDHEN, CDR2 SYDVKM. CDR3 length: 13 residues. The CDR3 reads CASSRTGSTEAFF. In DNA form, the CDR3 reads TGTGCCAGCAGTCGAACAGGGTCGACTGAAGCTTTCTTT.

The chain has TRBV6-1 and TRBJ2-7; possible D gene TRBD2, 7 bases. Germline V gene sequence: CDR1 MNHNS, CDR2 SASEGT. Trimming removed 1 base from V and 3 bases from J, with 19 bases in between. CDR3 size: 17 residues. This CDR3 is CASSEEGGAIFIYEQYF. DNA of the CDR3: TGTGCCAGCAGTGAAGAGGGGGGGGCTATCTTCATCTACGAGCAGTACTTC.

The chain joins TRBV28 to TRBJ2-2, with TRBD2 matching 7 bases. V trimming: 5 bases; J trimming: 6 bases; junction bases outside the gene matches: 15. This CDR3 has 17 amino acids. Germline V gene sequence: CDR1 MDHEN, CDR2 SYDVKM. Here the CDR3 reads CASSRPRDYTRPGELFF. The CDR3 coding sequence is TGTGCCAGCAGTCGCCCAAGGGACTATACGAGGCCCGGGGAGCTGTTTTTT.

The CDR3, as DNA: TGTGCCAGCAGCTTAGCCCCGAACACCGGGGAGCTGTTTTTT. Its translation: CASSLAPNTGELFF. This chain links TRBV11-1 with TRBJ2-2; the D is unclear. There are 14 residues in the CDR3. Trimming cost V 0 bases and J 0 bases, with 2 bases left between them. CDR1 and CDR2 from the germline V gene are SGHAT and FQDESV (reference sequence). Full variable domain (outside the CDR3, taken from reference TRBV11-1 and TRBJ2-2): EAEVAQSPRYKITEKSQAVAFWCDPISGHATLYWYRQILGQGPELLVQFQDESVVDDSQLPKDRFSAERLKGVDSTLKIQPAELGDSAMYLCASSLAPNTGELFFGEGSRLTVL.

The chain couples TRBV7-2 to TRBJ1-5, with D unresolved. Germline V gives CDR1 SGHTA, CDR2 FQGNSA. The CDR3 covers 13 residues. Trimming stripped 2 bases from V and 6 bases from J, with 8 bases between. Written as DNA, the CDR3 is TGTGCCAGCAGCTTAATGGCCTTTCAGCCCCAGCATTTT. This translates into CASSLMAFQPQHF.

This CDR3 reads CASSYSPAGFETQYF. The CDR3 coding sequence is TGTGCCAGCAGTTACAGCCCAGCGGGATTTGAGACCCAGTACTTC. The chain uses TRBV6-2 or TRBV6-3 and TRBJ2-5; 7 positions agree with TRBD2. Germline V gene lookup returns CDR1 MNHEY and CDR2 SVGEGT. The CDR3 sequence is 15 residues long. The V and J ends lost 2 bases and 5 bases, in that order; junction bases with no gene match: 8.

This sequence joins TRBV5-6 and TRBJ2-7, with D possibly TRBD2 on 6 matching bases. V was pared by 2 bases and J by 3 bases, with 6 bases between. The CDR3 is 12 amino acids. CDR1 SGHDT and CDR2 YYEEEE come from the germline V gene. As DNA, the CDR3 is TGTGCCAGCAGCTTCGGGGGCTACGAGCAGTACTTC. It specifies CASSFGGYEQYF.

V gene TRBV2 combines with J gene TRBJ2-2; D is undetermined. The germline CDR1 and CDR2 sequences are SNHLY and FYNNEI. The CDR3 extends over 13 amino acids. V lost 7 bases to trimming and J lost 7 bases, with 13 bases between them. The DNA for the CDR3 is TGTGCCAGCAACCTCGATTTTGGCGGGGAGCTGTTTTTT. It codes for CASNLDFGGELFF.

This rearrangement joins TRBV18 to TRBJ1-1, with unresolved D. The CDR3 is 14 residues long. The V end lost 0 bases, the J end lost 4 bases, and 9 bases lay between the germline ends. The germline V gene has CDR1 KGHSH and CDR2 LQKENI. CDR3 sequence (DNA): TGTGCCAGCTCACCACCGTATGACGGCACTGAAGCTTTCTTT. The encoded protein is CASSPPYDGTEAFF.

The gene calls are TRBV19 and TRBJ2-6; D is unresolved. The germline gives CDR1 LNHDA, CDR2 SQIVND (reference sequence). CDR3 length: 15 residues. V was trimmed by 5 bases and J by 1 base, leaving 9 bases between them. This CDR3 is CASSPRGSGANVLTF. The CDR3 DNA reads TGTGCCAGTAGTCCACGAGGTTCTGGGGCCAACGTCCTGACTTTC.

In DNA, the CDR3 is TGTGCCAGCAGCGCCGGACAGGGGACTATGAACACTGAAGCTTTCTTT. The encoded protein is CASSAGQGTMNTEAFF. The chain carries TRBV9 and TRBJ1-1, with 9 bases aligning to TRBD1. V shed 3 bases, J shed 0 bases, and the junction held 6 bases outside the gene matches. The CDR3 has 16 residues. In germline, CDR1 is SGDLS, CDR2 YYNGEE.

The J gene is TRBJ2-1, the V gene TRBV29-1; 8 bases align to TRBD1. The CDR3 spans 13 residues. With V trimmed by 0 bases and J by 6 bases, 1 base remained unmatched. Germline V lookup: CDR1 SQVTM, CDR2 ANQGSEA. CDR3 region: CSVEEQGGNEQFF. The DNA of the CDR3 is TGCAGCGTTGAAGAACAGGGGGGCAATGAGCAGTTCTTC.

The J gene is TRBJ2-2, the V gene TRBV19; D is possibly TRBD1 (6 bases). The CDR3 contains 16 residues. The ends were cut back, 1 base at V and 0 bases at J, with 9 bases in the middle. Germline CDR1 reads LNHDA; CDR2 reads SQIVND (reference sequence). The CDR3 DNA is TGTGCCAGTAGTATAGCGGACAGTGCGAACACCGGGGAGCTGTTTTTT. Translation: CASSIADSANTGELFF.

The sample holds one count of this clone. The chain has TRBV5-6 and TRBJ2-2; D gene uncertain. The CDR3 runs to 13 residues. The V end was cut by 0 bases, the J end by 7 bases, with 7 bases between. Germline V gene lookup returns CDR1 SGHDT and CDR2 YYEEEE. This CDR3 reads CASSLGPFGELFF. Written as DNA, the CDR3 is TGTGCCAGCAGCTTGGGGCCTTTCGGGGAGCTGTTTTTT. Looking up the rest from reference TRBV5-6 and TRBJ2-2 gives the full variable domain: DAGVTQSPTHLIKTRGQQVTLRCSPKSGHDTVSWYQQALGQGPQFIFQYYEEEERQRGNFPDRFSGHQFPNYSSELNVNALLLGDSALYLCASSLGPFGELFFGEGSRLTVL.

The V gene is TRBV20-1, the J gene TRBJ1-1; the D gene is possibly TRBD1 (5 bases). Trimming cost V 3 bases and J 1 base, with 9 bases left between them. The CDR3 loop spans 13 amino acids. Germline-derived CDR1 and CDR2 are DFQATT and SNEGSKA (reference sequence). The CDR3 is CSASQGGNTEAFF. Written as DNA, the CDR3 is TGCAGTGCTAGTCAGGGCGGGAACACTGAAGCTTTCTTT.

The chain uses TRBV11-1 and TRBJ2-3; TRBD2 matches 7 bases. Germline V lookup: CDR1 SGHAT, CDR2 FQDESV (reference sequence). Trimming at V came to 0 bases and at J to 0 bases, leaving 6 bases not matched to a gene. The CDR3 is made up of 17 amino acids. Written as DNA, the CDR3 is TGTGCCAGCAGCTTAGCGATGGGAGCGGGGAGCACAGATACGCAGTATTTT. It specifies CASSLAMGAGSTDTQYF. The whole variable domain, filled in from reference TRBV11-1 and TRBJ2-3, reads EAEVAQSPRYKITEKSQAVAFWCDPISGHATLYWYRQILGQGPELLVQFQDESVVDDSQLPKDRFSAERLKGVDSTLKIQPAELGDSAMYLCASSLAMGAGSTDTQYFGPGTRLTVL.

The rearrangement joins TRBV2 to TRBJ1-6; 9 bases are a match to TRBD1. V lost 2 bases to trimming and J lost 10 bases; unmatched junction nucleotides: 6. CDR3 length equals 15 residues. Per the germline V gene, CDR1 is SNHLY and CDR2 is FYNNEI. CDR3 in DNA: TGTGCCAGCAGTGAACGGACAGGGGTGAACTCACCCCTCCACTTT. Translation: CASSERTGVNSPLHF.

The rearrangement links TRBV9 to TRBJ2-7; TRBD2 matches 10 bases. The CDR3 is made up of 13 amino acids. V shed 4 bases, J shed 7 bases, and the junction held 5 bases outside the gene matches. Germline CDR1 reads SGDLS; CDR2 reads YYNGEE. CDR3 coding DNA: TGTGCCAGCAGCCCCCGTAGCGGGAGGGAGCAGTACTTC. Translating it yields CASSPRSGREQYF. The full variable domain, with the rest looked up from reference TRBV9 and TRBJ2-7, is DSGVTQTPKHLITATGQRVTLRCSPRSGDLSVYWYQQSLDQGLQFLIQYYNGEERAKGNILERFSAQQFPDLHSELNLSSLELGDSALYFCASSPRSGREQYFGPGTRLTVT.

This clone appeared a single time. CDR3 in DNA: TGTGCCAGCAGCTTAGGGGGACTAGCGGTCTCCTACGAGCAGTACTTC. Translation: CASSLGGLAVSYEQYF. The chain carries TRBV7-9 and TRBJ2-7; 11 nucleotides agree with TRBD2. Trimming removed 1 base from V and 0 bases from J; junction bases left unmatched: 2. Germline CDR1 reads SEHNR; CDR2 reads FQNEAQ (reference sequence). The CDR3 loop spans 16 amino acids.

The CDR3 loop reads CASSQIPFGDGRADTQYF. The CDR3 nucleotides are TGTGCCAGCAGCCAAATTCCCTTTGGGGACGGAAGGGCAGATACGCAGTATTTT. The chain links TRBV3-1 (or the pseudogene TRBV3-2) to TRBJ2-3; D may be TRBD1 or TRBD2 (5 bases each). Germline CDR1 and CDR2: LGHDT and YNNKEL (reference sequence). The V end was cut by 2 bases, the J end by 4 bases, with 22 bases between. The CDR3 has 18 amino acids.